The present T cell receptor beta chain was sequenced within a study of Ad26.COV2.S vaccination and SARS-CoV-2 variants. The wider study: Enrollment placed the donor in the COV1001 Ad26.COV2.S trial arm. The authors gave Ad26.COV2.S intramuscularly, either once or twice 56 days apart. Study-level points and caveats: People who got the vaccine or the placebo had similar non-spike TCR breadth.

This table comes from immunoSEQ multiplex PCR, and its TCRdb copy is limited to in-frame clones, with some not included. Of around 400,000 clones listed, more than 80% are singletons. On this clone itself: The antigen remains unidentified.

The treatment: roughly 19 received Ad26.COV2.S at low or high dose, single or two shots; several received placebo; per-sample allocation not given. Following the first vaccine or placebo injection, samples were taken on day 63. In Boston, the donor was an adult between 18-55 years of age. The V end lost 3 bases, the J end lost 10 bases, and 4 bases lay between the germline ends. The germline gives CDR1 MDHEN, CDR2 SYDVKM. The CDR3 contains 11 residues. The sequenced sample was peripheral blood, obtained in a trial of Ad26.COV2.S vaccine versus placebo. V usage is TRBV28 and J usage is TRBJ1-6, with D unclear. This receptor was obtained from a person aged 18-65 years who received the Ad26.COV2.S COVID-19 vaccine or a placebo. CDR3 amino acids: CASSFESPLHF. The CDR3 DNA reads TGTGCCAGCAGTTTTGAATCACCCCTCCACTTT.